These 24 T cell receptor beta chains were all obtained from the same sample, sequenced in a study of T cells in Graves' hyperthyroidism and ophthalmopathy. The investigators amplified TCR beta CDR3 regions from RNA transcripts. HTBI primers drove first-round RT-PCR of the TCR CDR3. TCRdb fed the multiplex PCR reads into MiXCR, producing one record per CDR3 protein. The data contain about 380,000 distinct CDR3 sequences, 13% of them singletons. The sequenced sample consisted of blood. These receptors were taken from a man aged 25 to 40 with Graves' hyperthyroidism that later progressed to Graves' ophthalmopathy.

This clonotype occurred a few times. The DNA for the CDR3 is TGTGCCAGCAGCTCCAGGGCTAGCTCTGGAAACACCATATATTTT. This translates into CASSSRASSGNTIYF. The chain carries TRBV7-2 and TRBJ1-3; a possible D gene is TRBD1 (5 bases). The CDR3 length is 15 residues. V lost 4 bases and J 0 bases, leaving 10 bases between the germline ends. Germline CDR1 reads SGHTA; CDR2 reads FQGNSA.

With respect to this clonotype: Since a much larger clone is just one base distant, this may be a read error. The CDR3 coding sequence is TGTGCCAGCAGCTTAGCGGGATTGAGTAATGAAAAACTGGTTTTT. This sequence encodes CASSLAGLSNEKLVF. The gene calls are TRBV7-8 and TRBJ1-4; unclear D gene. The germline V gene encodes CDR1 SGHVS and CDR2 FQNEAQ. CDR3 size: 15 residues.

The rearrangement uses TRBV6-2 or TRBV6-3 and TRBJ1-1, with 9 bases identical to TRBD1. V was clipped by 1 base and J by 6 bases; unmatched bases: 9. This CDR3 is 16 amino acids long. In germline, CDR1 is MNHEY, CDR2 SVGEGT. The CDR3 DNA is TGTGCCAGCAGTTACTTGGGTACAGGGGGCGCGGCTGAAGCTTTCTTT. Its translation: CASSYLGTGGAAEAFF.

Many counts were recorded for this clonotype. The chain combines TRBV28 with TRBJ1-3; possible D gene TRBD1, 5 bases. With 8 bases removed from V and 0 bases from J, the gap between germline ends came to 23 bases. This CDR3 region has 18 residues. Germline CDR1 MDHEN, CDR2 SYDVKM. CDR3 region: CASPTPNRDAVSGNTIYF. As DNA, the CDR3 is TGTGCCAGCCCTACTCCTAACCGGGACGCCGTCTCTGGAAACACCATATATTTT.

This clonotype was seen more than once but under ten times. The chain joins TRBV24-1 to TRBJ2-3; maybe TRBD1 (6 bases). Trimming shortened V by 2 bases and J by 1 base, and 18 bases separated the two germline ends. Germline V lookup: CDR1 KGHDR, CDR2 SFDVKD. There are 18 residues in the CDR3. The CDR3 nucleotides are TGTGCCACCAGTGATTCACTATTAACAGGGAGCCGCACAGATACGCAGTATTTT. It translates to CATSDSLLTGSRTDTQYF.

In its sample, this clonotype was seen many times. The chain uses TRBV11-2 and TRBJ1-1; no clear D gene. V was cut by 5 bases and J by 3 bases, with 10 bases left in between. This CDR3 is 13 amino acids long. Germline loops: CDR1 SGHAT, CDR2 FQNNGV. The CDR3, as DNA: TGTGCCAGCAGCCCAGGAGGATACACTGAAGCTTTCTTT. Translated, it gives CASSPGGYTEAFF.

This clonotype was observed a handful of times. The chain recombines TRBV9 with TRBJ1-1; no reliable D call. The CDR3 spans 14 residues. The germline V gene encodes CDR1 SGDLS and CDR2 YYNGEE. The ends were cut back, 0 bases at V and 2 bases at J, with 8 bases in the middle. The DNA for the CDR3 is TGTGCCAGCAGCGTAGTAACGGGAAACACTGAAGCTTTCTTT. Residues: CASSVVTGNTEAFF.

The rearrangement links TRBV28 to TRBJ1-3, with TRBD1 identical over 8 bases. The CDR3 totals 16 residues. Germline V gene sequence: CDR1 MDHEN, CDR2 SYDVKM. With 5 bases clipped from V and 1 base from J, the junction kept 7 bases outside the gene matches. CDR3 in amino acids: CASSPLDRASGNTIYF. In nucleotides, the CDR3 is TGTGCCAGCAGTCCGTTGGACAGGGCATCTGGAAACACCATATATTTT.

This clonotype was recorded at least ten times. The chain links TRBV12-3 or TRBV12-4 to TRBJ1-2; possible D gene TRBD1, 5 bases. V lost 4 bases and J lost 2, with 11 bases in between. This CDR3 is built from 14 residues. The CDR3 spells CASSSFTGNYGYTF. The CDR3 nucleotides are TGTGCCAGCAGTTCCTTTACAGGAAACTATGGCTACACCTTC.

This clonotype was seen repeatedly, ten times or more. The chain uses TRBV18 and TRBJ1-1; weak D call: TRBD1 (5 bases). Germline V gene data show CDR1 as KGHSH and CDR2 as LQKENI. Trimming took off 4 bases at V and 8 bases at J, with 8 bases between the two ends. The CDR3 loop spans 11 amino acids. The CDR3 is CASSLGREAFF. The DNA for the CDR3 is TGTGCCAGCTCACTGGGACGGGAAGCTTTCTTT.

This clonotype was counted many times. This rearrangement joins TRBV28 to TRBJ2-5; 9 bases match TRBD1. Germline V gives CDR1 MDHEN, CDR2 SYDVKM. The length of the CDR3 is 14 residues. V dropped 6 bases and J dropped 2; count of bases not matched to a gene: 4. The CDR3 bases are TGTGCCAGCAGGGGGACAGGGACTCAAGAGACCCAGTACTTC. Its protein product is CASRGTGTQETQYF. The complete variable domain, with remaining parts taken from reference TRBV28 and TRBJ2-5, reads DVKVTQSSRYLVKRTGEKVFLECVQDMDHENMFWYRQDPGLGLRLIYFSYDVKMKEKGDIPEGYSVSREKKERFSLILESASTNQTSMYLCASRGTGTQETQYFGPGTRLLVL.

This clonotype was seen repeatedly, ten times or more. DNA of the CDR3: TGTGCCAGCAGTTTGTCAAGCCAGGGCAACACTGAAGCTTTCTTT. Amino acids: CASSLSSQGNTEAFF. J is TRBJ1-1 and V is TRBV28; perhaps TRBD1 as D (5 bases). The length of the CDR3 is 15 residues. V dropped 3 bases and J dropped 2 bases, with 13 bases sitting between them. The germline V gene has CDR1 MDHEN and CDR2 SYDVKM. The full variable domain, rest sourced from reference TRBV28 and TRBJ1-1, is DVKVTQSSRYLVKRTGEKVFLECVQDMDHENMFWYRQDPGLGLRLIYFSYDVKMKEKGDIPEGYSVSREKKERFSLILESASTNQTSMYLCASSLSSQGNTEAFFGQGTRLTVV.

The chain couples TRBV27 to TRBJ1-5; perhaps TRBD1 as D (6 bases). Germline V gene lookup returns CDR1 MNHEY and CDR2 SMNVEV (reference sequence). Between the trimmed V and J ends, which lost 6 bases and 3 bases, there was a span of 12 bases. CDR3 length: 14 amino acids. In DNA, the CDR3 is TGTGCCAGCAGCTTCACAGGGCCCAATCAGCCCCAGCATTTT. Its translation: CASSFTGPNQPQHF.

This clonotype showed up many times. For the CDR3, the DNA is TGTGCCAGCAGTTGGACAGCCAGCAATCAGCCCCAGCATTTT. It specifies CASSWTASNQPQHF. The rearrangement links TRBV12-3 or TRBV12-4 to TRBJ1-5; a possible D gene is TRBD1 (6 bases). The CDR3 runs 14 residues. Trimming removed 4 bases at V and 1 base at J, with 8 bases between.

The V and J genes are TRBV6-2 or TRBV6-3 and TRBJ2-5; maybe TRBD1 (7 bases). The CDR3 covers 19 residues. CDR1 is MNHEY and CDR2 is SVGEGT in the germline V gene. V dropped 5 bases and J dropped 1 base, with 26 bases sitting between them. In nucleotides, the CDR3 is TGTGCCAGCAGTAAACGGACAGGAGGGGCGTTTCGATTCCAAGAGACCCAGTACTTC. It codes for CASSKRTGGAFRFQETQYF.

This clonotype was recorded at least ten times. The chain joins TRBV10-3 to TRBJ2-3; D uncertain. The CDR3 totals 13 residues. V was pared by 2 bases and J by 2 bases, with 5 bases between. The V gene's germline CDR1 is ENHRY and CDR2 SYGVKD. This chain's CDR3 is CAISEGSTDTQYF. Written as DNA, the CDR3 is TGTGCCATCAGTGAGGGTTCCACAGATACGCAGTATTTT.

This clonotype showed up many times. The CDR3 coding sequence is TGTGCCAGCGCTGACAGTCTCCTAGAGTATGGCTACACCTTC. Residues: CASADSLLEYGYTF. The V call is TRBV2, the J call TRBJ1-2; D is possibly TRBD1 (5 bases). Germline assignment: CDR1 SNHLY and CDR2 FYNNEI. The V end lost 8 bases, the J end lost 5 bases, and 18 bases lay between the germline ends. The CDR3 has 14 amino acids.

V gene TRBV20-1 combines with J gene TRBJ2-2; TRBD2 agrees at 7 bases. The germline CDR1 and CDR2 sequences are DFQATT and SNEGSKA (reference sequence). This CDR3 comprises 11 residues. Here the CDR3 reads CSGLVTGELFF. CDR3 coding DNA: TGCAGCGGACTAGTAACCGGGGAGCTGTTTTTT.

As regards this clonotype: A read error is possible here, since a much larger clone lies one base away. This rearrangement joins TRBV5-1 to TRBJ2-7; possibly TRBD1 for D (5 bases). The CDR3 is made up of 13 amino acids. Germline V lookup: CDR1 SGHRS, CDR2 YFSETQ. The CDR3 sequence is CVSSLGPTYEQYF. The DNA of the CDR3 is TGCGTCAGCAGCTTGGGGCCGACCTACGAGCAGTACTTC. Full variable domain (remainder filled in from reference TRBV5-1 and TRBJ2-7): KAGVTQTPRYLIKTRGQQVTLSCSPISGHRSVSWYQQTPGQGLQFLFEYFSETQRNKGNFPGRFSGRQFSNSRSEMNVSTLELGDSALYLCVSSLGPTYEQYFGPGTRLTVT.

In its sample, this clonotype was seen a few times. The chain links TRBV29-1 to TRBJ1-1; 7 nucleotides match TRBD1. Germline V lookup: CDR1 SQVTM, CDR2 ANQGSEA. This CDR3 has 15 amino acids. V shed 1 base, J shed 4 bases, and the junction held 9 bases outside the gene matches. The chain's CDR3 is CSVEGGAGGLTEAFF. The CDR3 DNA follows: TGCAGCGTTGAAGGGGGGGCAGGGGGGCTCACTGAAGCTTTCTTT.

The chain couples TRBV14 to TRBJ2-1; 13 bases match TRBD2. The V and J ends lost 5 bases and 9 bases, in that order; junction bases with no gene match: 10. CDR1 and CDR2 from the germline V gene are SGHDN and FVKESK. CDR3 length equals 16 residues. The CDR3 DNA is TGTGCCAGCAGCGGGACCGGGACTAGCGGGATCCCTGAGCAGTTCTTC. Translating it yields CASSGTGTSGIPEQFF.

The chain recombines TRBV7-2 with TRBJ1-3; no definite D call. V dropped 5 bases and J dropped 0 bases, with 14 bases sitting between them. The CDR3 is 16 residues long. Germline V gives CDR1 SGHTA, CDR2 FQGNSA. In DNA form, the CDR3 reads TGTGCCAGCAGCATCTTCGGTAGTAGCTCTGGAAACACCATATATTTT. It codes for CASSIFGSSSGNTIYF.

There are many counts of this clonotype. CDR3 residues: CASSYSSSGGAVEQFF. CDR3 nucleotide sequence: TGTGCCAGCAGTTACTCGTCTAGCGGGGGGGCGGTTGAGCAGTTCTTC. V and J are TRBV6-6 and TRBJ2-1; 12 bases are shared with TRBD2. The germline V gene has CDR1 MNHNY and CDR2 SVGAGI (reference sequence). The J segment lost 9 bases and the V segment lost 0 bases, leaving 6 bases of the junction unmatched. The CDR3 extends over 16 amino acids.

The chain recombines TRBV14 with TRBJ1-5; D call uncertain. CDR3 length equals 13 residues. V dropped 4 bases and J dropped 6 bases, with 10 bases sitting between them. Looked up from germline, CDR1 is SGHDN and CDR2 is FVKESK. The CDR3 sequence is CASSRVSGQPQHF. The CDR3 region has the DNA TGTGCCAGCAGCCGCGTTTCAGGTCAGCCCCAGCATTTT.